These 4 T cell receptor beta chains share one sample of origin, sequenced in a study of T cells after yellow fever vaccination. Each CDR3 protein gets one entry after TCRdb re-called the 5' RACE reads with MiXCR. The data contain 620,000 or so distinct CDR3 sequences, more than 9% of them singletons. Sequencing was performed on PBMCs, taken on the day of the yellow fever booster vaccination. Receptors were obtained from a man aged 25-45 years who received the YFV17D yellow fever vaccine.

This clonotype has just a few counts. At one end, the junction sequence differs from germline, possibly due to a read error. The gene calls are TRBV12-3 or TRBV12-4 and TRBJ2-3, with D maybe TRBD2 (5 bases). The CDR3 is 11 amino acids. The CDR3 bases are TGTGCCAGCAGTTCCTCCGGGTCTAGCCAATTT. It specifies CASSSSGSSQF.

This chain uses TRBV2 with TRBJ2-4, with 7 bases aligning to TRBD2. J gave up 2 bases and V 6 bases, and 10 bases lay outside the gene matches. The CDR3 sequence is 16 residues long. CDR1 is SNHLY, CDR2 FYNNEI, per germline. In DNA, the CDR3 is TGTGCCAGCAGGGATTTAGCGGGTTTCACCAAAAACATTCAGTACTTC. Amino acids: CASRDLAGFTKNIQYF.

The genes are TRBV29-1 and TRBJ2-2, with D possibly being TRBD1 or TRBD2 (5 bases each). V shed 7 bases and J shed 5 bases, with 11 bases lying between them. Germline loops: CDR1 SQVTM, CDR2 ANQGSEA. This CDR3 has 12 residues. This CDR3 is CSGWGGTGELFF. The DNA for the CDR3 is TGCAGCGGGTGGGGCGGGACCGGGGAGCTGTTTTTT.

There are a few counts of this clonotype. The genes are TRBV12-3 or TRBV12-4 and TRBJ2-3; 9 nucleotides match TRBD2. V was clipped by 4 bases and J by 4 bases; unmatched bases: 18. CDR3 length equals 19 residues. The CDR3 DNA reads TGTGCCAGCAGTTCCCCCGCCCCGGGCGGGGGGGGTGGGGCAGATACGCAGTATTTT. As protein: CASSSPAPGGGGGADTQYF.